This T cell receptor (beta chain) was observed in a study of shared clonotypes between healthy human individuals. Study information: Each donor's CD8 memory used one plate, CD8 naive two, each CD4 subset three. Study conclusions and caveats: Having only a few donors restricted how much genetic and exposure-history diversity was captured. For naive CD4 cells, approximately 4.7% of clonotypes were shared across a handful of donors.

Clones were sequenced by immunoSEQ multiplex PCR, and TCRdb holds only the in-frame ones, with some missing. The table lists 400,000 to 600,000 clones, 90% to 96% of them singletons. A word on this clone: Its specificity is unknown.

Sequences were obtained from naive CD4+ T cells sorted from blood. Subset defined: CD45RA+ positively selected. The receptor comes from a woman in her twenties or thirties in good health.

The CDR3 spells CASSAPGHIYEQYF. CDR3 sequence (DNA): TGCGCCAGCTCCGCCCCGGGACACATCTACGAGCAGTACTTC. The chain couples TRBV23-1 to TRBJ2-7; maybe TRBD1 (6 bases). TRBV23-1 is an open reading frame whose function is uncertain. The CDR3 covers 14 residues. V lost 8 bases to trimming and J lost 3 bases, with 17 bases between them.